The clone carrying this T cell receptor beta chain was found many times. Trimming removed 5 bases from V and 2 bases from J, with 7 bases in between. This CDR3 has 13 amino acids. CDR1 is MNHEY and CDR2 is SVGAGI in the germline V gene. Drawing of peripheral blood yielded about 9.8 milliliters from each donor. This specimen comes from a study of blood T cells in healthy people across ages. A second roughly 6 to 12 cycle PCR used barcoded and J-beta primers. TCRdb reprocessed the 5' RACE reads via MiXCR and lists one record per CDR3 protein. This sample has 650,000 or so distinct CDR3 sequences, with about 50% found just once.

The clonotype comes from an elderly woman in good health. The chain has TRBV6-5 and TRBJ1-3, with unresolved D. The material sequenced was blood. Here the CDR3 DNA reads TGTGCCAGCAGTCCCCGGACTGGAAACACCATATATTTT. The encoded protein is CASSPRTGNTIYF.